This T cell receptor (beta chain) comes out of a study of CXCR3-negative and CXCR3-positive naive CD8 T cells. Study background: About 140 million TRB reads in total, about 1.5 +/- 0.3 million per library.

Naive CD8+ T cells were CD45RO-CCR7+CD27+CD95-. CDR3 length equals 17 residues. Germline V gene lookup returns CDR1 LGHNA and CDR2 YSLEER. Preparation of TRB cDNA libraries relied on 5' RACE carrying UMI labels. From the 5' RACE reads, TCRdb lists one entry per CDR3 protein and no DNA. This sample's table reports some 150,000 distinct CDR3 sequences. Overall study findings and caveats: Whereas memory cells differed, naive CXCR3-negative and CXCR3-positive cells shared similar TRBV-TRBJ usage. Hydrophobicity of TRB CDR3s was greater in CXCR3-positive naive cells than in CXCR3-negative naive cells.

To note about this clonotype: Its antigen is currently unknown.

The receptor was derived from a human donor in good health. Some clones in this sample may be carry-over from other donors' samples. The chain combines TRBV4-3 with TRBJ2-7. Sequenced material: naive CXCR3+ CD8+ T cells from blood. The subset: CD45RO-CCR7+CD27+CD95- naive CD8+ T cells expressing CXCR3 (TNR3+). The CDR3 loop is CASSQDLSQPYSYEQYF.